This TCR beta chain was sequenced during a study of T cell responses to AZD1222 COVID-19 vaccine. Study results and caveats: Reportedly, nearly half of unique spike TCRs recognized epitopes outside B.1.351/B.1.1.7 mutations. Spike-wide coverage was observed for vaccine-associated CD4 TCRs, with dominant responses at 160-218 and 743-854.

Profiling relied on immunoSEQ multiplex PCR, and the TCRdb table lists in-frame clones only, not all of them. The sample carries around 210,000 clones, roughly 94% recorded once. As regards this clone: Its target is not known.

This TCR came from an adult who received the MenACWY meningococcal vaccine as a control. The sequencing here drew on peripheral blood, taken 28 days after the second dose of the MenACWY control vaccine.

The CDR3 spells CSVARLSEQYF. CDR3 nucleotides: TGCAGCGTTGCCCGTCTAAGCGAGCAGTACTTC. The V call is TRBV29-1, the J call TRBJ2-7; D is unresolved. Trimming took 4 bases from V and 6 from J, leaving 10 bases between them. The germline V gene encodes CDR1 SQVTM and CDR2 ANQGSEA. This CDR3 region has 11 residues.